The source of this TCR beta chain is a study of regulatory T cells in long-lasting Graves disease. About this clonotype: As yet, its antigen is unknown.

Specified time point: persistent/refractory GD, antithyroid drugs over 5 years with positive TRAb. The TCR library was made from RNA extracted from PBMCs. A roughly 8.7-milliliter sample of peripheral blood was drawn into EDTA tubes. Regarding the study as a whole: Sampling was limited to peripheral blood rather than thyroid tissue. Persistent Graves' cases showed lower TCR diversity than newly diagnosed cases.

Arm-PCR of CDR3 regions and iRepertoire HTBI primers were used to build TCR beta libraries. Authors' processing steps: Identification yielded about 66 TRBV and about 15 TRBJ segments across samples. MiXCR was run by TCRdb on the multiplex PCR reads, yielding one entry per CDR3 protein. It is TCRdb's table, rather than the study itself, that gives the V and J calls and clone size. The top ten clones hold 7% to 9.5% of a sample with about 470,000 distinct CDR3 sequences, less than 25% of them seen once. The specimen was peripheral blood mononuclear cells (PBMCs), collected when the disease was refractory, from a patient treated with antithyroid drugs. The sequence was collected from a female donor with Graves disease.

As DNA, the CDR3 is TGTGCCAGCAGCCTGAGGACGGGGGCAGATACGCAGTATTTT. This codes for CASSLRTGADTQYF. The chain links TRBV13 to TRBJ2-3, with a possible D match to TRBD2 (6 bases). Trimming left V 5 bases short and J 4 bases short, with 13 bases between. Germline V lookup: CDR1 PRHDT, CDR2 FYEKMQ (reference sequence). This CDR3 comprises 14 residues. The full variable domain, with the rest looked up from reference TRBV13 and TRBJ2-3, is AAGVIQSPRHLIKEKRETATLKCYPIPRHDTVYWYQQGPGQDPQFLISFYEKMQSDKGSIPDRFSAQQFSDYHSELNMSSLELGDSALYFCASSLRTGADTQYFGPGTRLTVL.